This T cell receptor (beta chain) is from a study of blood T cell repertoires in COVID-19. Overall study context: Material from acute and convalescent COVID-19 was sourced from the United States, Italy and Spain.

Between the trimmed V and J ends, which lost 0 bases and 3 bases, there was a span of 7 bases. The CDR3 spans 13 residues. Per germline, CDR1 SGHRS and CDR2 YFSETQ. Measured with immunoSEQ multiplex PCR; TCRdb has only the in-frame clones, and not every one. This table has tens of thousands of clones, 75% to 90% appearing once. The chain couples TRBV5-1 to TRBJ2-7, with D possibly matching TRBD2 (5 bases). The source of this sequence is a woman aged 70-85 years with acute or convalescent COVID-19. The sample consisted of peripheral blood. The CDR3 region has the DNA TGCGCCAGCAGCTTGGAGGGAGACTACGAGCAGTACTTC. Its translation: CASSLEGDYEQYF.